The present T cell receptor beta chain was sequenced within a study of T cells after yellow fever vaccination. As for the study in general: In the case of low-cell-number fractions, SMART-Seq v4 Ultra Low Input was used for preparation.

CDR1 is KGHSH and CDR2 is LQKENI in the germline V gene. The CDR3 totals 13 residues. The V end was cut by 2 bases, the J end by 5 bases, with 7 bases between. This clonotype has only a few counts. Its antigen is not known. Study-wide results and caveats: The CD4 and CD8 compartments had a small share of their clonotypes in common.

TCR cDNA, made by 5'RACE template switching, carried an added universal primer site and UMIs. TCRdb analysed the 5' RACE reads with MiXCR anew, one entry per CDR3 protein. Here the sample spans some 300,000 distinct CDR3 sequences, less than 9.5% being singletons. The J gene is TRBJ2-1, the V gene TRBV18; D is perhaps TRBD1 (6 bases). This receptor was obtained from a man aged 18-30 years who received the YFV17D yellow fever vaccine. Here the sequenced sample was PBMCs, taken 45 days after the first yellow fever vaccination. The CDR3 DNA follows: TGTGCCAGCTCACCAAGGGGGAACAATGAGCAGTTCTTC. This translates into CASSPRGNNEQFF.